The rows below give T cell receptor beta chains drawn from one sample of a study of blood T cell repertoires in COVID-19. Some clones are missing from TCRdb's copy, which holds only in-frame ones; the method was immunoSEQ multiplex PCR. The data hold 190,000 or so clones, with around 87% observed a single time. Material: peripheral blood. The source is a man between 45 and 60 years old with acute or convalescent COVID-19. The CDR3 runs from the conserved cysteine through the conserved F or W. D genes are given only for firm matches. Some rows have no size entry. The others give once, few or many, or a class for an expanded clone.

>TRBV20-1|TRBJ2-3|TRBD2|.
TGCAGTGCTAGTGGATTTGGGCGGGAGGACACAGATACGCAGTATTTT
CSASGFGREDTDTQYF
>TRBV7-9|TRBJ1-4|.|.
TGTGCCAGCAGCTCCAACAGGGCAACTAATGAAAAACTGTTTTTT
CASSSNRATNEKLFF
>TRBV2|TRBJ1-2|.|.
TGTGCCAGCAGTGTGGCCAGGAACTATGGCTACACCTTC
CASSVARNYGYTF
>TRBV19|TRBJ1-1|.|.
TGTGCCAGTAGTCCGACAGTAAACACTGAAGCTTTCTTT
CASSPTVNTEAFF
>TRBV7-6|TRBJ2-6|.|.
TGTGCCAGCAGCTTAGGGACAGCCTCTGGGGCCAACGTCCTGACTTTC
CASSLGTASGANVLTF
>TRBV5-4|TRBJ2-5|.|.
TGTGCCAGCAGACCGGAGCCGGGACATTCACAAGAGACCCAGTACTTC
CASRPEPGHSQETQYF
>TRBV6-5|TRBJ2-2|TRBD1|.
TGTGCCAGCAGTCGGACAGGGCAGAGCACCGGGGAGCTGTTTTTT
CASSRTGQSTGELFF
>TRBV9|TRBJ2-1|.|.
TGTGCCAGCAGCGCAAGGCCCAATAAGGGGGATGAGCAGTTCTTC
CASSARPNKGDEQFF
>TRBV7-3|TRBJ2-5|.|.
TGTGCCAGCAGCTTAGGGGCCCAAGAGACCCAGTACTTC
CASSLGAQETQYF
>TRBV28|TRBJ1-1|.|.
TGTGCCAGCAGTTCAATGAACACTGAAGCTTTCTTT
CASSSMNTEAFF
>TRBV10-3|TRBJ1-1|.|.
TGTGCCATCACAGGGAATAAGGACACTGAAGCTTTCTTT
CAITGNKDTEAFF
>TRBV28|TRBJ1-4|TRBD1|once
TGTGCCAGCAGCCAAACAGGGGGCTCCTTTATAGGTTTTTTT
CASSQTGGSFIGFF
>TRBV28|TRBJ2-7|TRBD1|once
TGTGCCAGCACTACAGGGGGCGGGAGTCACGAGCAGTACTTC
CASTTGGGSHEQYF
>TRBV11-2|TRBJ2-5|TRBD1|.
TGTGCCAGCAGCGACGGACAGGGGAGAGAGACCCAGTACTTC
CASSDGQGRETQYF
>TRBV7-2|TRBJ2-2|.|few
TGTGCCAGCAGCCCTGGCGGGCCCCGATGGACCGGGGAGCTGTTTTTT
CASSPGGPRWTGELFF
>TRBV10-3|TRBJ2-5|TRBD1|.
TGTGCCATCAGGGACAGGAGTGGGGAGACCCAGTACTTC
CAIRDRSGETQYF
>TRBV12-3/TRBV12-4|TRBJ2-7|.|.
TGTGCCAGCAGTATCTCCAGGGACTCCGAGCAGTACTTC
CASSISRDSEQYF
>TRBV4-1|TRBJ2-5|.|.
TGCGCCAGCAGCCAAGATTTCCGGGTAAAAGAGACCCAGTACTTC
CASSQDFRVKETQYF
>TRBV28|TRBJ2-1|TRBD1|.
TGTGCCAGCAGTCAACCGGGACAGGGCGGCAATGAGCAGTTCTTC
CASSQPGQGGNEQFF
>TRBV18|TRBJ2-5|.|.
TGTGCCAGCTCATCCCGGGTCCTGGGAGAGACCCAGTACTTC
CASSSRVLGETQYF
>TRBV13|TRBJ1-5|.|once
TGTGCCAGCAGCTTGGGCAGCAATCAGCCCCAGCATTTT
CASSLGSNQPQHF
>TRBV5-6|TRBJ1-1|TRBD1|.
TGTGCCAGCAGCCTGGACAGGGCTTCAGAAGCTTTCTTT
CASSLDRASEAFF
>TRBV18|TRBJ2-5|.|.
TGTGCCAGCTCACCAGCCAGGGAAGAGACCCAGTACTTC
CASSPAREETQYF
>TRBV28|TRBJ1-2|.|.
TGTGCCAGCAGTCCGATGCGACAAAACCTCTATGGCTACACCTTC
CASSPMRQNLYGYTF
>TRBV4-1|TRBJ2-5|TRBD1|.
TGCGCCAGCAGCCTGACAGGGTTGGAGACCCAGTACTTC
CASSLTGLETQYF
>TRBV11-2|TRBJ2-7|.|.
TGTGCCAGCAGCCCAGAGGCGACCTACGAGCAGTACTTC
CASSPEATYEQYF